This T cell receptor beta chain was documented in a study of neurological immune-mediated disorders. Germline V lookup: CDR1 LGHNA, CDR2 YNFKEQ. The CDR3 runs to 15 residues. Trimming cost V 1 base and J 7 bases, with 17 bases left between them. TCRdb reprocessed the 5' RACE reads via MiXCR and lists one record per CDR3 protein. The top ten hold about 2% of the sample, which has tens of thousands of distinct CDR3 sequences, over 3.5% seen once. This clonotype was found many times. The clonotype was recovered from a woman in her thirties or forties with multiple sclerosis. The chain employs TRBV4-2 and TRBJ2-7, with a possible D match to TRBD1 (5 bases). Sequencing was carried out using CD4+ T cells from blood. The CDR3, as DNA: TGTGCCAGCAGCCAAGTAGGAAAGGGGCCCAATGAGCAGTACTTC. Its translation: CASSQVGKGPNEQYF.